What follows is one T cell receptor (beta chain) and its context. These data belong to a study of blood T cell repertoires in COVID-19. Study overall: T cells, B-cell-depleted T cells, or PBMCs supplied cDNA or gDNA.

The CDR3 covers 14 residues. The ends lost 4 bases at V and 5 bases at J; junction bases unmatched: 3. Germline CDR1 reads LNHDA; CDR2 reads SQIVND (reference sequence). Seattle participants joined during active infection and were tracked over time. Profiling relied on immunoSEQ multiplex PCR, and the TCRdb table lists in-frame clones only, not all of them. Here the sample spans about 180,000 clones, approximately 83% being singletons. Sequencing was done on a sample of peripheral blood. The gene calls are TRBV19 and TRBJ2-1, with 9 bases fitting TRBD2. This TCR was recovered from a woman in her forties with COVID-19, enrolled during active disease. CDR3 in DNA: TGTGCCAGTAGTAGCGGGGGGGGACACAATGAGCAGTTCTTC. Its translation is CASSSGGGHNEQFF.